This T cell receptor beta chain was profiled in a study of technical replicates of blood from several donors. Clones were read by immunoSEQ multiplex PCR, and TCRdb kept only the in-frame ones, dropping some. Of roughly 79,000 clones in the sample, roughly 95% were seen once. V dropped 2 bases and J dropped 4 bases, with 9 bases sitting between them. The length of the CDR3 is 13 residues. Germline loops: CDR1 SGDLS, CDR2 YYNGEE. Sequenced material: T cells isolated from PBMCs. V is TRBV9 and J is TRBJ1-2; D is perhaps TRBD1 (6 bases). This clonotype originated in a human donor in good health. CDR3 amino acids: CASSVQGIYGYTF. CDR3 coding DNA: TGTGCCAGCAGCGTTCAGGGGATCTATGGCTACACCTTC.